This is a list of T cell receptor beta chains from one sample in a study of cytomegalovirus exposure and HLA in healthy donors. Libraries were prepared by immunoSEQ multiplex PCR; TCRdb keeps only in-frame clonotypes and omits some of them. Of 200,000 to 250,000 clones listed, approximately 80% were seen once; the top ten hold 0.2% to 0.25%. The sample consisted of PBMCs. These receptors came from a girl aged 2 to 10 in good health and CMV-seronegative. Both conserved end residues are part of each CDR3. The order of the fields is J gene, V gene, clone size, D gene, CDR3 DNA, CDR3 protein. A D gene is named only where the DNA matches it firmly. Size values are once, few and many counts, or a class for expanded clones, and some rows have none.

>TRBJ2-1|TRBV19|NA|TRBD2
TGTGCCACCCCCCCCTTGGGACTAGCATCCCACAATGAGCAGTTCTTC
CATPPLGLASHNEQFF
>TRBJ2-1|TRBV5-6|NA|TRBD2
TGTGCCAGCAGCATCCTGTCTGGACTAGCGGTCTACAATGAGCAGTTCTTC
CASSILSGLAVYNEQFF
>TRBJ1-1|TRBV5-6|few|TRBD1
TGTGCCAGCAGCCGGAGACAGGGGAACACTGAAGCTTTCTTT
CASSRRQGNTEAFF
>TRBJ1-3|TRBV5-5|NA|NA
TGTGCCAGCAGTTCGGGGGTAACTTCTGGAAACACCATATATTTT
CASSSGVTSGNTIYF
>TRBJ1-1|TRBV27|NA|NA
TGTGCCAGCAGTTTAACTCGGGGGGGCACTGAAGCTTTCTTT
CASSLTRGGTEAFF
>TRBJ2-7|TRBV5-1|NA|NA
TGCGCCAGCAGCCTCAGCGCTACCTACGAGCAGTACTTC
CASSLSATYEQYF
>TRBJ1-1|TRBV11-2|NA|NA
TGTGCCAGCACCCCCTCAGGGTTTCGGAACACTGAAGCTTTCTTT
CASTPSGFRNTEAFF
>TRBJ2-7|TRBV4-1|NA|NA
TGCGCCAGCAGCCAGAGCGGGCTTAGCTCCTACGAGCAGTACTTC
CASSQSGLSSYEQYF
>TRBJ1-5|TRBV9|once|TRBD1
TGTGCCAGCAGCCCAGGGGGCGCTGGGCAGCCCCAGCATTTT
CASSPGGAGQPQHF
>TRBJ2-7|TRBV7-9|once|NA
TGTGCCAGCAGCCGTATTCCCACAGGCTCCTACGAGCAGTACTTC
CASSRIPTGSYEQYF
>TRBJ2-3|TRBV5-1|few|TRBD2
TGCGCCAGCAGCGTGGGACTATCGGGCACAGATACGCAGTATTTT
CASSVGLSGTDTQYF
>TRBJ2-5|TRBV11-2|NA|NA
TGTGCCAGCAGCCTGAGCAGCGGAGGGGAGACCCAGTACTTC
CASSLSSGGETQYF
>TRBJ1-5|TRBV2|NA|NA
TGTGCCAGCAGTGAGGGGCCAAATCAGCCCCAGCATTTT
CASSEGPNQPQHF
>TRBJ2-1|TRBV2|NA|TRBD2
TGTGCCAGCAGTGACTTGGCGGGAGTCCCTAGCTCCTACAATGAGCAGTTCTTC
CASSDLAGVPSSYNEQFF
>TRBJ2-7|TRBV6-1|NA|TRBD1
TGTGCCAGCAGTGGCCTCGGTACAGGGGGCGACTACGAGCAGTACTTC
CASSGLGTGGDYEQYF
>TRBJ1-6|TRBV6-5|NA|TRBD1
TGTGCCAGCAGGGGGGGACAGGGCCATTCACCCCTCCACTTT
CASRGGQGHSPLHF
>TRBJ1-1|TRBV9|NA|NA
TGTGCCAGCACTCCCGCGGGAGGGCCCTACACTGAAGCTTTCTTT
CASTPAGGPYTEAFF
>TRBJ2-7|TRBV19|NA|NA
TGTGCCAGTAGGAGCTCCTACGAGCAGTACTTC
CASRSSYEQYF
>TRBJ2-7|TRBV19|NA|NA
TGTGCCAGTAGTCCCCCCCTTCGGTTCTCGAACTATCCATCCTACGAGCAGTACTTC
CASSPPLRFSNYPSYEQYF
>TRBJ1-1|TRBV6-5|few|TRBD1
TGTGCCAGCAGTTCGGGGGGACAGGGGAGGTCTTTCTTT
CASSSGGQGRSFF